One sample yielded the 10 T cell receptor beta chains listed below, sequenced in a study of metastatic and nonmetastatic thyroid tumors. Treatment of any kind had been given to no patient before thyroid surgery. With MiXCR, TCRdb called clones anew from the PCR reads. Here the sample spans about 47,000 clones, approximately 26% being singletons. Sequenced material: blood. The source is a male donor with papillary thyroid cancer or a benign thyroid nodule (not recorded which). Some clones in this sample may be carry-over from other donors' samples.

This clone was recorded at least ten times. The rearrangement uses TRBV5-5 and TRBJ2-7; 7 positions agree with TRBD1. CDR1 is SGHKS and CDR2 is YYEKEE in the germline V gene (reference sequence). This CDR3 is built from 15 residues. V dropped 4 bases and J dropped 4; count of bases not matched to a gene: 11. CDR3 region: CASSVRDRREYEQYF. The CDR3 DNA is TGTGCCAGCAGCGTCCGGGACAGAAGAGAGTACGAGCAGTACTTC.

This chain joins TRBV27 and TRBJ2-3; D is perhaps TRBD1 (5 bases). CDR3 size: 13 residues. Trimming took off 8 bases at V and 3 bases at J, with 12 bases between the two ends. Germline V CDR1 and CDR2: MNHEY, SMNVEV (reference sequence). Written as DNA, the CDR3 is TGTGCCAGCGGAATACAGGTAACAGATACGCAGTATTTT. This codes for CASGIQVTDTQYF.

This clone has just a few counts. The J gene is TRBJ1-6, the V gene TRBV27; TRBD1 might be the D (6 bases). The CDR3 spans 17 residues. V dropped 4 bases and J dropped 8 bases, with 21 bases sitting between them. Germline-derived CDR1 and CDR2 are MNHEY and SMNVEV (reference sequence). The CDR3: CASSSIEGERGYSPLHF. The CDR3 DNA sequence: TGTGCCAGCAGTTCTATTGAGGGGGAAAGGGGTTATTCACCCCTCCACTTT.

The genes are TRBV30 and TRBJ1-5; possible D gene TRBD1, 5 bases. V shed 2 bases and J shed 6 bases, with 17 bases lying between them. The CDR3 consists of 15 residues. The germline gives CDR1 GTSNPN, CDR2 SVGIG (reference sequence). For the CDR3, the DNA is TGTGCCTGGAGTAGGTGGGCAGGCGGGGGTCAGCCCCAGCATTTT. Residues: CAWSRWAGGGQPQHF.

The CDR3 spells CSASKPNTEAFF. CDR3 sequence (DNA): TGCAGTGCTAGTAAGCCGAACACTGAAGCTTTCTTT. This chain links TRBV20-1 with TRBJ1-1; D unresolved. Germline V CDR1 and CDR2: DFQATT, SNEGSKA (reference sequence). The CDR3 has 12 amino acids. Trimming pared 3 bases from V and 1 base from J, leaving 6 bases between.

This chain connects TRBV5-6 to TRBJ1-2; 8 nucleotides agree with TRBD1. The CDR3 length is 15 residues. The germline V gene has CDR1 SGHDT and CDR2 YYEEEE. Losses at the gene ends were 0 bases for V and 2 bases for J; bases not matched to a gene: 3. CDR3 sequence: CASSLGTGQNYGYTF. The CDR3 coding sequence is TGTGCCAGCAGCTTGGGGACAGGGCAAAACTATGGCTACACCTTC.

This clone appeared many times. The chain is built from TRBV3-1 and TRBJ2-5; D unresolved. Trimming left V 4 bases short and J 1 base short, with 10 bases between. This CDR3 is 14 amino acids long. Per germline, CDR1 LGHDT and CDR2 YNNKEL (reference sequence). CDR3 amino acids: CASSPFGTQETQYF. The CDR3 DNA sequence: TGTGCCAGCAGCCCATTCGGCACCCAAGAGACCCAGTACTTC.

In its sample, this clone was seen many times. In DNA form, the CDR3 reads TGTGCCAGCAGACCTGACCCCCTCACGAGCGATGAGCAGTTCTTC. Translation gives CASRPDPLTSDEQFF. The chain employs TRBV2 and TRBJ2-1; no clear D gene. The CDR3 length is 15 residues. Trimming removed 6 bases at V and 8 bases at J, with 20 bases between. Looked up from germline, CDR1 is SNHLY and CDR2 is FYNNEI. Together with reference TRBV2 and TRBJ2-1, the CDR3 gives the full variable domain: EPEVTQTPSHQVTQMGQEVILRCVPISNHLYFYWYRQILGQKVEFLVSFYNNEISEKSEIFDDQFSVERPDGSNFTLKIRSTKLEDSAMYFCASRPDPLTSDEQFFGPGTRLTVL.

J is TRBJ2-3 and V is TRBV7-3; TRBD1 matches at 8 bases. This CDR3 region has 14 residues. Losses at the gene ends were 3 bases for V and 2 bases for J; bases not matched to a gene: 1. CDR1 is SGHTA and CDR2 is FQGTGA in the germline V gene. This CDR3 is CASSFQGATDTQYF. CDR3 coding DNA: TGTGCCAGCAGCTTTCAGGGGGCCACAGATACGCAGTATTTT.

The chain carries TRBV27 and TRBJ1-1; D is perhaps TRBD1 (6 bases). Looked up from germline, CDR1 is MNHEY and CDR2 is SMNVEV (reference sequence). The V gene lost 5 bases and the J gene lost 1 base, with 14 bases spanning the gap. This CDR3 region has 15 residues. CDR3 DNA sequence: TGTGCCAGCAGTCGTCGCGGGGGGCAGAACACTGAAGCTTTCTTT. Amino acids: CASSRRGGQNTEAFF.